The 16 T cell receptor beta chains below all came from one sample that was sequenced in a study of cytomegalovirus exposure and HLA in healthy donors. Primers included in the PCR were 60 Vbeta and 13 Jbeta primers. Here immunoSEQ multiplex PCR was the method, and the copy in TCRdb shows in-frame clones only, minus some. Of 150,000 or so clones in the sample, around four fifths were seen once. The sample consisted of PBMCs. These receptors were taken from a man younger than 35 in good health and CMV-seropositive.

This clone was observed once. The chain uses TRBV4-3 and TRBJ2-7, with TRBD2 as a possible D gene (6 bases). Germline assignment: CDR1 LGHNA and CDR2 YSLEER. CDR3 length equals 15 residues. Trimming stripped 1 base from V and 2 bases from J, with 12 bases between. The chain's CDR3 is CASSQGRTSPYEQYF. CDR3 DNA: TGCGCCAGCAGCCAAGGGCGTACTAGCCCCTACGAGCAGTACTTC.

CDR3: CASSLVGGLDTQYF. CDR3 DNA: TGTGCCAGCAGCCTCGTCGGGGGGTTAGATACGCAGTATTTT. The gene calls are TRBV4-2 and TRBJ2-3, with 7 bases aligning to TRBD2. CDR3 size: 14 residues. Unmatched junction bases numbered 6, after V lost 4 bases and J lost 5 bases. Germline V lookup: CDR1 LGHNA, CDR2 YNFKEQ.

The V gene is TRBV7-2, the J gene TRBJ2-2; 7 bases match TRBD1. V lost 5 bases to trimming and J lost 8 bases; unmatched junction nucleotides: 17. The CDR3 spans 17 residues. Germline CDR1 reads SGHTA; CDR2 reads FQGNSA. The CDR3 spells CASSSTLTGFFVGELFF. In DNA, the CDR3 is TGTGCCAGCAGCAGCACGCTGACAGGGTTTTTTGTTGGGGAGCTGTTTTTT.

V and J are TRBV20-1 and TRBJ2-7; D ambiguous. This CDR3 is built from 11 residues. Germline lookup yields CDR1 DFQATT and CDR2 SNEGSKA (reference sequence). V was shortened by 2 bases and J by 3 bases, with 5 bases between the two germline ends. The CDR3 DNA reads as TGCAGTGCTAGAACGAGCTACGAGCAGTACTTC. Its translation is CSARTSYEQYF.

The rearrangement joins TRBV5-8 to TRBJ2-3, with 7 bases lining up with TRBD2. The V segment lost 1 base and the J segment 0 bases; nucleotides outside the gene matches: 5. In germline, CDR1 is SGHTS, CDR2 YDEGEE. The length of the CDR3 is 16 residues. The CDR3 spells CASSLKVGGSTDTQYF. In nucleotides, the CDR3 is TGTGCCAGCAGCTTGAAAGTGGGGGGGAGCACAGATACGCAGTATTTT. The full variable domain, completed using reference TRBV5-8 and TRBJ2-3, is EAGVTQSPTHLIKTRGQQATLRCSPISGHTSVYWYQQALGLGLQFLLWYDEGEERNRGNFPPRFSGRQFPNYSSELNVNALELEDSALYLCASSLKVGGSTDTQYFGPGTRLTVL.

The chain joins TRBV5-8 to TRBJ1-1; 7 bases fit TRBD1. CDR1 is SGHTS and CDR2 is YDEGEE in the germline V gene. J gave up 0 bases and V 3 bases, and 5 bases lay outside the gene matches. This CDR3 contains 15 residues. In DNA, the CDR3 is TGTGCCAGCAGCTGGCCGGGACAGATGAACACTGAAGCTTTCTTT. Translation: CASSWPGQMNTEAFF.

This clone was observed a handful of times. The chain has TRBV30 and TRBJ2-7; D might be TRBD1 (6 bases). With 6 bases removed from V and 3 bases from J, the gap between germline ends came to 12 bases. The CDR3 length is 12 residues. Germline CDR1 GTSNPN, CDR2 SVGIG (reference sequence). CDR3 sequence reads: CACWTVNYEQYF. Written as DNA, the CDR3 is TGTGCCTGCTGGACAGTGAACTACGAGCAGTACTTC.

The chain employs TRBV2 and TRBJ2-7, with D possibly matching TRBD2 (5 bases). Per germline, CDR1 SNHLY and CDR2 FYNNEI. This CDR3 has 13 residues. The V end lost 2 bases, the J end lost 1 base, and 6 bases lay between the germline ends. CDR3 sequence: CASSERGSYEQYF. The DNA for the CDR3 is TGTGCCAGCAGTGAACGGGGTTCCTACGAGCAGTACTTC.

In this sample, this clone turned up a few times. This rearrangement joins TRBV27 to TRBJ1-3; maybe TRBD1 (5 bases). V lost 5 bases and J lost 0, with 11 bases in between. The CDR3 is made up of 15 amino acids. Germline assignment: CDR1 MNHEY and CDR2 SMNVEV (reference sequence). CDR3 sequence: CASSGAGRSGNTIYF. The CDR3 DNA reads TGTGCCAGCAGTGGGGCGGGACGCTCTGGAAACACCATATATTTT.

The CDR3 region is CASSLGKGGEAFF. The DNA of the CDR3 is TGTGCCAGCAGCTTAGGTAAGGGAGGTGAAGCTTTCTTT. This chain connects TRBV11-2 to TRBJ1-1, with unresolved D. Germline V gene data show CDR1 as SGHAT and CDR2 as FQNNGV. This CDR3 has 13 amino acids. V was shortened by 1 base and J by 7 bases, with 10 bases between the two germline ends.

The rearrangement joins TRBV2 to TRBJ1-1, with 7 bases fitting TRBD1. The CDR3 is made up of 17 amino acids. Per the germline V gene, CDR1 is SNHLY and CDR2 is FYNNEI. Losses at the gene ends were 6 bases for V and 3 bases for J; bases not matched to a gene: 16. In nucleotides, the CDR3 is TGTGCCAGCAGGATGACAGGGTTCTTGGGGATGGACACTGAAGCTTTCTTT. Its protein is CASRMTGFLGMDTEAFF.

The V call is TRBV10-3, the J call TRBJ1-2; no definite D call. Germline V lookup: CDR1 ENHRY, CDR2 SYGVKD. The CDR3 totals 11 residues. Trimming took 7 bases from V and 6 from J, leaving 9 bases between them. This CDR3 is CAIMDTDGYTF. CDR3 sequence (DNA): TGTGCCATCATGGATACAGATGGCTACACCTTC.

The chain combines TRBV9 with TRBJ1-1; D remains unclear. The V gene's germline CDR1 is SGDLS and CDR2 YYNGEE. This CDR3 has 15 residues. Trimming removed 4 bases at V and 6 bases at J, with 19 bases between. CDR3 coding DNA: TGTGCCAGCAGCCCAGCCGGGTTTCGGTCGTCTGAAGCTTTCTTT. It translates to CASSPAGFRSSEAFF.

This chain connects TRBV5-1 to TRBJ2-5; TRBD1 matches 10 bases. The CDR3 loop spans 15 amino acids. V was pared by 4 bases and J by 6 bases, with 9 bases of the junction left unmatched. Germline V gene data show CDR1 as SGHRS and CDR2 as YFSETQ. CDR3 coding DNA: TGCGCCAGCAGCCCGATCGGGACAGGGGTAAAGACCCAGTACTTC. Translation: CASSPIGTGVKTQYF. Full variable domain (remainder filled in from reference TRBV5-1 and TRBJ2-5): KAGVTQTPRYLIKTRGQQVTLSCSPISGHRSVSWYQQTPGQGLQFLFEYFSETQRNKGNFPGRFSGRQFSNSRSEMNVSTLELGDSALYLCASSPIGTGVKTQYFGPGTRLLVL.

The chain joins TRBV30 to TRBJ2-7; 16 positions match TRBD2. The germline gives CDR1 GTSNPN, CDR2 SVGIG (reference sequence). The length of the CDR3 is 15 residues. Losses at the gene ends were 2 bases for V and 7 bases for J; bases not matched to a gene: 5. In DNA, the CDR3 is TGTGCCTGGAGTACCGGGACTAGCGGGAGGGTAGAGCAGTACTTC. It encodes CAWSTGTSGRVEQYF.

Only a few counts were recorded for this clone. The V gene is TRBV6-5, the J gene TRBJ1-2; TRBD1 matches at 7 bases. Germline V gives CDR1 MNHEY, CDR2 SVGAGI. Trimming at V came to 2 bases and at J to 4 bases, leaving 1 base not matched to a gene. This CDR3 is 13 amino acids long. The CDR3 DNA follows: TGTGCCAGCAGTTACACAGGGGCCTATGGCTACACCTTC. This encodes CASSYTGAYGYTF.